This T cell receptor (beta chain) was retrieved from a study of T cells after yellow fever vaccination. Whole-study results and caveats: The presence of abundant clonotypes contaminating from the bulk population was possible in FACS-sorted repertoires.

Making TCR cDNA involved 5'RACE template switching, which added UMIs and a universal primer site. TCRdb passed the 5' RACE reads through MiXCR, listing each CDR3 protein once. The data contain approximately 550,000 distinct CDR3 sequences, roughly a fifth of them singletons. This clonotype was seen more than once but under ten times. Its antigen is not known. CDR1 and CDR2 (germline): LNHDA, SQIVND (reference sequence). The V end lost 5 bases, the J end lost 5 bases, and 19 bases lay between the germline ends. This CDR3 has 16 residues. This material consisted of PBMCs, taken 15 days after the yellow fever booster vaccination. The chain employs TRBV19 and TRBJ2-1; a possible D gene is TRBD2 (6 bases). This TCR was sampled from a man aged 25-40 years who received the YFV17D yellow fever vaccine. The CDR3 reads CASSSSGLGRDNEQFF. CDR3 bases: TGTGCCAGTAGTTCAAGCGGGTTAGGGCGCGACAATGAGCAGTTCTTC. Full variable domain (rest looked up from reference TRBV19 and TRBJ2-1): DGGITQSPKYLFRKEGQNVTLSCEQNLNHDAMYWYRQDPGQGLRLIYYSQIVNDFQKGDIAEGYSVSREKKESFPLTVTSAQKNPTAFYLCASSSSGLGRDNEQFFGPGTRLTVL.